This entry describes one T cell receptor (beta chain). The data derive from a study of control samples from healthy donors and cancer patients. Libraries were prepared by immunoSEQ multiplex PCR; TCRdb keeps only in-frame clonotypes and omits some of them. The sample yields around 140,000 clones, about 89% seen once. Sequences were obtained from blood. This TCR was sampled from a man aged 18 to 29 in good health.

The CDR3 nucleotides are TGTGCCAGCCAGGACAGATCTAATCAGCCCCAGCATTTT. Protein product: CASQDRSNQPQHF. The chain joins TRBV6-5 to TRBJ1-5, with D perhaps TRBD1 (6 bases). The CDR3 is made up of 13 amino acids. Germline values: CDR1 MNHEY, CDR2 SVGAGI. With 8 bases removed from V and 4 bases from J, the gap between germline ends came to 12 bases.